This record looks at one TCR beta chain sequence and its context. The antigen is undetermined. The germline V and J ends were trimmed by 3 bases and 0 bases, with 8 bases remaining between them. The CDR3 runs 14 residues. Germline CDR1 reads KGHSH; CDR2 reads LQKENI. The sample belongs to a study of shared clonotypes between healthy human individuals. The study's findings and limits: It was anticipated that sequencing depth would influence how many clonotypes donors shared.

Researchers divided each subset's genomic DNA evenly across several immunoSEQ plates. Clones were sequenced by immunoSEQ multiplex PCR, and TCRdb holds only the in-frame ones, with some missing. The sample includes under 1,100,000 clones, about 70% of them seen just once. The V call is TRBV18, the J call TRBJ1-1; D uncertain. The specimen sequenced was memory CD4+ T cells sorted from blood. Noted subset: CD45RA-negative fraction. The source of this sequence is a man aged 18 to 30 in good health. CDR3 loop: CASSPGLLNTEAFF. The CDR3 DNA follows: TGTGCCAGCTCACCCGGGCTTTTGAACACTGAAGCTTTCTTT. Complete variable domain (other parts from reference TRBV18 and TRBJ1-1): NAGVMQNPRHLVRRRGQEARLRCSPMKGHSHVYWYRQLPEEGLKFMVYLQKENIIDESGMPKERFSAEFPKEGPSILRIQQVVRGDSAAYFCASSPGLLNTEAFFGQGTRLTVV.